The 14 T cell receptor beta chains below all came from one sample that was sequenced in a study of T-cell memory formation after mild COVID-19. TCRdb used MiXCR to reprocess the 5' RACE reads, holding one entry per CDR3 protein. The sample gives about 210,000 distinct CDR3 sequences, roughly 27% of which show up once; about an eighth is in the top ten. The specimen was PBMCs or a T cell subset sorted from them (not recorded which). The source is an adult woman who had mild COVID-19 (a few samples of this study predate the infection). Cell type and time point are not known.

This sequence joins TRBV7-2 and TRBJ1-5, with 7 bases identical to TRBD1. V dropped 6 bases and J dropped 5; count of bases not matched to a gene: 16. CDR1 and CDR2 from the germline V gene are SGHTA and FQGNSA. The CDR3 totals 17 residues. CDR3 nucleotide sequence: TGTGCCAGCAGTACTGGACAGCACAGGGGCCTATATCAGCCCCAGCATTTT. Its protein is CASSTGQHRGLYQPQHF.

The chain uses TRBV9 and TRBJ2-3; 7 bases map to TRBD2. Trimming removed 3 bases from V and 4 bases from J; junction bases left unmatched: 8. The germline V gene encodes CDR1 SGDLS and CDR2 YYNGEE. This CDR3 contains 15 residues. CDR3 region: CASSAGLNPADTQYF. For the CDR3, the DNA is TGTGCCAGCAGCGCGGGACTAAACCCGGCAGATACGCAGTATTTT.

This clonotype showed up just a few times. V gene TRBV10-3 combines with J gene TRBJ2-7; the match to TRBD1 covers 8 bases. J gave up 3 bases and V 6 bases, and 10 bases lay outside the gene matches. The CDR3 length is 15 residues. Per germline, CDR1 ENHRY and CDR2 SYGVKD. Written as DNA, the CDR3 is TGTGCCATCAGCGAGAAGACAGGGGCCCACTACGAGCAGTACTTC. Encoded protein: CAISEKTGAHYEQYF.

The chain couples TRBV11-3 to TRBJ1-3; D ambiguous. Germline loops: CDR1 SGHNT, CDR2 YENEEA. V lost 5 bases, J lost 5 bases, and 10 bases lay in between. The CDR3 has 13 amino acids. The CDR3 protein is CASSPGSRNTIYF. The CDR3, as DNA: TGTGCCAGCAGCCCAGGCAGCCGAAACACCATATATTTT.

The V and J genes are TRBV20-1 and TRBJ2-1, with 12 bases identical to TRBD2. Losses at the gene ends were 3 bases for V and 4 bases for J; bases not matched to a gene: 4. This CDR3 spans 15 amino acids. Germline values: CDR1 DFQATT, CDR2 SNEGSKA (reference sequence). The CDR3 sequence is CSASPGTSGYNEQFF. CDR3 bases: TGCAGTGCTAGCCCTGGGACTAGCGGGTACAATGAGCAGTTCTTC.

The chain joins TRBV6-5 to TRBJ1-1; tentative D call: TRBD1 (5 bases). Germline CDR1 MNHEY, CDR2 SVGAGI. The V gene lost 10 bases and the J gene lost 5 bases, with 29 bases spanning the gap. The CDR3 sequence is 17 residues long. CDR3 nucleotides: TGTGCCACCCGGGGACCCCACGGGAGGGGATTCGGTACTGAAGCTTTCTTT. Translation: CATRGPHGRGFGTEAFF.

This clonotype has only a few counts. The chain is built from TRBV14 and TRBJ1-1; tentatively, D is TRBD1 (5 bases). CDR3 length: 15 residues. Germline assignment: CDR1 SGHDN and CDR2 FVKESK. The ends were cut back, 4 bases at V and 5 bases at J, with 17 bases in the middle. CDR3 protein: CASSPESLGLTEAFF. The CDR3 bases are TGTGCCAGCAGCCCCGAGAGCCTGGGGCTGACTGAAGCTTTCTTT.

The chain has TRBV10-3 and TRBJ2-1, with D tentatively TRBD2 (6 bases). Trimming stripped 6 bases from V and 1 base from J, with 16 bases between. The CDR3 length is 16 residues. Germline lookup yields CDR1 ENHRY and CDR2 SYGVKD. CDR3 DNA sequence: TGTGCCATCAGCCCTTCGGGCGGGGAGTCCTACAATGAGCAGTTCTTC. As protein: CAISPSGGESYNEQFF.

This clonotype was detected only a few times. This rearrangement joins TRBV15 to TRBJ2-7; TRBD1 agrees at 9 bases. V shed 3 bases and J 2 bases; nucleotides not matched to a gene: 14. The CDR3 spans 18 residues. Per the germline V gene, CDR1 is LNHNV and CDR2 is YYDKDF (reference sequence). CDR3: CATSSRGTGTGFPYEQYF. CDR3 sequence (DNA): TGTGCCACCAGCAGCCGGGGTACCGGGACAGGGTTCCCCTACGAGCAGTACTTC.

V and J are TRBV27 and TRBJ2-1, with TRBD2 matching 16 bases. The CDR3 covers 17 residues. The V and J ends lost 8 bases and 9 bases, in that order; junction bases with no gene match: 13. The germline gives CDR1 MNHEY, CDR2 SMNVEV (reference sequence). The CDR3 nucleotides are TGTGCCAGCGGGGGACTAGCGGGAGGGCCGGGGCTAATTGAGCAGTTCTTC. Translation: CASGGLAGGPGLIEQFF.

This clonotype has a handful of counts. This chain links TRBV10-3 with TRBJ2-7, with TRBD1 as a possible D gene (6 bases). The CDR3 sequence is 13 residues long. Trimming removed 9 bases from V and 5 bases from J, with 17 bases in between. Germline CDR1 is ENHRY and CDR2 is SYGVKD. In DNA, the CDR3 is TGTGCCATTTTTCCTCGGGACACCCACGAGCAGTACTTC. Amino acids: CAIFPRDTHEQYF.

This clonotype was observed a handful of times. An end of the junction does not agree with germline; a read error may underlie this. The CDR3 protein is CASSFKQGGGNEQFF. The CDR3 nucleotides are TGTGCTAGCAGCTTCAAGCAGGGAGGGGGCAATGAGCAGTTCTTC. The chain uses TRBV7-7 and TRBJ2-1, with D tentatively TRBD2 (7 bases). Germline-derived CDR1 and CDR2 are SSHAT and FNYEAQ (reference sequence). This CDR3 is built from 15 residues.

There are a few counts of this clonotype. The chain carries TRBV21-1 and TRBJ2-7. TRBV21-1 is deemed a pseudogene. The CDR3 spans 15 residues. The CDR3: CASSKPEDHSYEQYF. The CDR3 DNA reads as TGTGCCAGCAGCAAACCGGAAGATCACTCCTACGAGCAGTACTTC.

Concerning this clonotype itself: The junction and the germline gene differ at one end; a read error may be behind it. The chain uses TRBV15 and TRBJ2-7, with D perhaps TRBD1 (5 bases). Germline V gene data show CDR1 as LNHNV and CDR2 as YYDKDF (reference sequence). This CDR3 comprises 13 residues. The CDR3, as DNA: TGTACCACCTCCGGACACAGAATCTACGAGCAGTACTTC. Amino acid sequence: CTTSGHRIYEQYF.